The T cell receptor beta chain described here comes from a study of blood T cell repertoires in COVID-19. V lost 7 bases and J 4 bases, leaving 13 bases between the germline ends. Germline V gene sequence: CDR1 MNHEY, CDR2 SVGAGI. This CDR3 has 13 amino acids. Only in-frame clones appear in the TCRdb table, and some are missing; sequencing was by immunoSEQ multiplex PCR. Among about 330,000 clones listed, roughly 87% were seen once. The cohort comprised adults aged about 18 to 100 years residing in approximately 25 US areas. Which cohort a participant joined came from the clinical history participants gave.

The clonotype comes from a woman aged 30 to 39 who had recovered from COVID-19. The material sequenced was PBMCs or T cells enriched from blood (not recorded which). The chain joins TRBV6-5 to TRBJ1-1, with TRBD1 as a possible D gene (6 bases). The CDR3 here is CASMLEGGTEAFF. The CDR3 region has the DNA TGTGCCAGCATGCTTGAAGGGGGCACTGAAGCTTTCTTT.